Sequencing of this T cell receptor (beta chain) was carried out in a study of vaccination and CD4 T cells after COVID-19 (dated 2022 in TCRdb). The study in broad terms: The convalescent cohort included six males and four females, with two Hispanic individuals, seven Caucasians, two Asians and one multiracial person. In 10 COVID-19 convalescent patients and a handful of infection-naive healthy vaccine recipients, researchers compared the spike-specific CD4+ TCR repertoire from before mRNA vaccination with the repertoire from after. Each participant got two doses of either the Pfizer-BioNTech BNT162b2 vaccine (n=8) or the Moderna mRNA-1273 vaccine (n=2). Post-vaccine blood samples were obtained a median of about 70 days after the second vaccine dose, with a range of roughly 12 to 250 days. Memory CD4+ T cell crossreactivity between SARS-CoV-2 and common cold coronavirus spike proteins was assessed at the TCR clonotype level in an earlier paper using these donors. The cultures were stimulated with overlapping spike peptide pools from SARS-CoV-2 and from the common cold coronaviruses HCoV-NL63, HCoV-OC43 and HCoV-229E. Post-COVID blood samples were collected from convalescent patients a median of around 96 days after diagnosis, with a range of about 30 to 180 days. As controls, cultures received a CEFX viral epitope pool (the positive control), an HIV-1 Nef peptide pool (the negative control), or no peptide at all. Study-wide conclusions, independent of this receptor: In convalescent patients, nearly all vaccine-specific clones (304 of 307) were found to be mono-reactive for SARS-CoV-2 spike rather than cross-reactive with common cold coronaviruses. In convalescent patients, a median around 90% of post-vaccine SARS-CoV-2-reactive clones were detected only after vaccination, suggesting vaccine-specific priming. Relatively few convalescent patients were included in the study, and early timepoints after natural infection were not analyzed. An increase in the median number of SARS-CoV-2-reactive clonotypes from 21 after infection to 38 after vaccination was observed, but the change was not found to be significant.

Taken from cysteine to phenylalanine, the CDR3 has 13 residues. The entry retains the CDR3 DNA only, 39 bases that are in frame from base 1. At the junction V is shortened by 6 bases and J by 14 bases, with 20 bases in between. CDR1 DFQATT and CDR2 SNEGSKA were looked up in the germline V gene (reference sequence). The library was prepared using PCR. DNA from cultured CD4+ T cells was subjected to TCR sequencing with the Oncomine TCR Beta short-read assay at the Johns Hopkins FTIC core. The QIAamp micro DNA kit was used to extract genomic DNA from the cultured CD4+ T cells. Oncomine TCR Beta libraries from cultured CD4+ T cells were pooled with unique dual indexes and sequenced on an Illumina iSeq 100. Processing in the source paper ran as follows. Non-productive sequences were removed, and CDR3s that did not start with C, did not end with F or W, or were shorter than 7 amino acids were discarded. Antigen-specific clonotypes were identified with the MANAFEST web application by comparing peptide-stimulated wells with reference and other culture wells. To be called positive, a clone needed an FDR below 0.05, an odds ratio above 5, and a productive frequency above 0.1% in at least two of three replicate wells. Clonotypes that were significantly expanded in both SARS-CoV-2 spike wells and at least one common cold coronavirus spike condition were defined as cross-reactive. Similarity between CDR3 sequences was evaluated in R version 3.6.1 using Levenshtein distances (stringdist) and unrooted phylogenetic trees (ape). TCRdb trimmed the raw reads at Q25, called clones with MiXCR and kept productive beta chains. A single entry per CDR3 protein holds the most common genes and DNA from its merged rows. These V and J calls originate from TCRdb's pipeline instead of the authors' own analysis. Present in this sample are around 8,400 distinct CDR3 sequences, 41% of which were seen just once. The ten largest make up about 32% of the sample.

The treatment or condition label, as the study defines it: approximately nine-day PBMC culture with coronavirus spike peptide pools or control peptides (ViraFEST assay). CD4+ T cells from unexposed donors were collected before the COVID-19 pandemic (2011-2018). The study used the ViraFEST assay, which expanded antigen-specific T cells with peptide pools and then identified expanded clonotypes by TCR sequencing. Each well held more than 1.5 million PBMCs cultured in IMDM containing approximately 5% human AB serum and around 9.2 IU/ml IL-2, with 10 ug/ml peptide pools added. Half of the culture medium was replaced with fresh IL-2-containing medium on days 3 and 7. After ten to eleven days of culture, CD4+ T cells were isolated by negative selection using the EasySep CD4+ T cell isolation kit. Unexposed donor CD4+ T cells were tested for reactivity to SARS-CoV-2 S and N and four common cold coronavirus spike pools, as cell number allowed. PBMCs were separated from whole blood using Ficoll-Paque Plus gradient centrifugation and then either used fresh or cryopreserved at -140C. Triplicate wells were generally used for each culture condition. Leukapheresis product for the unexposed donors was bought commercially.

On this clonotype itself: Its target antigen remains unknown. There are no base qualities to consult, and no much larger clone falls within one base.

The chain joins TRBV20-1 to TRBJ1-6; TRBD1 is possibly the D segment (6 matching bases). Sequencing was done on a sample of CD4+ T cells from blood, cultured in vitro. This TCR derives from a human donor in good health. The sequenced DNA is TGCAGTGCCGAACCGGGGGGGGCTTTGGCCCTCCACTTT. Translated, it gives CSAEPGGALALHF.